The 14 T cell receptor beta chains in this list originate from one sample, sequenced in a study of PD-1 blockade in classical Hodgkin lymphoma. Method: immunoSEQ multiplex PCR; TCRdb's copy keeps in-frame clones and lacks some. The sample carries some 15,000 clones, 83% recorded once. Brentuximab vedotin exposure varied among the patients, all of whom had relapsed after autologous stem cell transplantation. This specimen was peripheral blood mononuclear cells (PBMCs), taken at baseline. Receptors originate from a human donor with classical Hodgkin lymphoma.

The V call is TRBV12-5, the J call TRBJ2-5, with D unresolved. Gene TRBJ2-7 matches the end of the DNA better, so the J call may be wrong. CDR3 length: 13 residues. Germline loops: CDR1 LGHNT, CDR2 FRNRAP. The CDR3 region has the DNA TGTGCTAGTGGTTTGAGATCCTCCTACGAGCAGTACTTC. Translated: CASGLRSSYEQYF.

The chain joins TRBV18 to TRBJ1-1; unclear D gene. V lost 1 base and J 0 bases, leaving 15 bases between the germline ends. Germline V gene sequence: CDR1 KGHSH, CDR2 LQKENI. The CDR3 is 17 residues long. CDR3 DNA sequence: TGTGCCAGCTCACCACGGGGAGGGTTGAGAGTGAACACTGAAGCTTTCTTT. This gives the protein CASSPRGGLRVNTEAFF.

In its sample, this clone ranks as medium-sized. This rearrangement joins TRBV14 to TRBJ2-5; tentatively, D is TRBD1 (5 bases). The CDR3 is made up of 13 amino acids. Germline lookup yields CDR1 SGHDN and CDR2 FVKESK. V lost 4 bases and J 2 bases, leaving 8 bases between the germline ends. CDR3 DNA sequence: TGTGCCAGCAGCCTGACAGAACAAGAGACCCAGTACTTC. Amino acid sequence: CASSLTEQETQYF. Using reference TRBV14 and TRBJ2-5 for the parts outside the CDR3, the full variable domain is EAGVTQFPSHSVIEKGQTVTLRCDPISGHDNLYWYRRVMGKEIKFLLHFVKESKQDESGMPNNRFLAERTGGTYSTLKVQPAELEDSGVYFCASSLTEQETQYFGPGTRLLVL.

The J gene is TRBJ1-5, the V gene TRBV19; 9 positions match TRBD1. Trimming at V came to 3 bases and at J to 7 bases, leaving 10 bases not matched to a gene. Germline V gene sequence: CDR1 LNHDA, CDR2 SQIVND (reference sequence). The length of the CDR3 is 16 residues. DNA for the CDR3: TGTGCCAGTAGTATGAAAGGGACAGGGATTCGGCAGCCCCAGCATTTT. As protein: CASSMKGTGIRQPQHF.

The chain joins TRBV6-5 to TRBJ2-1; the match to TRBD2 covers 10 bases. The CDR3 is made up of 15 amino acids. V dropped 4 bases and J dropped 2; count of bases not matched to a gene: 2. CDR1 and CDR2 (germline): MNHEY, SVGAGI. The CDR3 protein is CASSLSGGAYNEQFF. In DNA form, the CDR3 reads TGTGCCAGCAGTTTGAGCGGGGGGGCCTACAATGAGCAGTTCTTC.

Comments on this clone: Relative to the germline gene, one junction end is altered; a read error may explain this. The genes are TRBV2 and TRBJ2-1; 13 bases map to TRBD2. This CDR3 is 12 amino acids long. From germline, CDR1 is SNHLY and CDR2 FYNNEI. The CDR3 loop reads CASFWTSGGEIF. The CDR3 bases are TGTGCCAGCTTTTGGACTAGCGGGGGTGAGATCTTC.

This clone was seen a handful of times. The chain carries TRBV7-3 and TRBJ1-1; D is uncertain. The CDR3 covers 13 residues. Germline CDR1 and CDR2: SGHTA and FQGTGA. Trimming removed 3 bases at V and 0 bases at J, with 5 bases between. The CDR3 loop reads CASSFQVNTEAFF. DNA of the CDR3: TGTGCCAGCAGCTTCCAGGTGAACACTGAAGCTTTCTTT.

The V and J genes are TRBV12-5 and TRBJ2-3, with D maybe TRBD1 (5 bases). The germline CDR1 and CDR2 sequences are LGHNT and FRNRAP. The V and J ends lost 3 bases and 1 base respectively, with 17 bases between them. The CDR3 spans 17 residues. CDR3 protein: CASGFTADTFGTDTQYF. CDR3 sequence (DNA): TGTGCTAGTGGTTTTACCGCGGACACCTTCGGCACAGATACGCAGTATTTT. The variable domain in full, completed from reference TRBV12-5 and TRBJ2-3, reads DARVTQTPRHKVTEMGQEVTMRCQPILGHNTVFWYRQTMMQGLELLAYFRNRAPLDDSGMPKDRFSAEMPDATLATLKIQPSEPRDSAVYFCASGFTADTFGTDTQYFGPGTRLTVL.

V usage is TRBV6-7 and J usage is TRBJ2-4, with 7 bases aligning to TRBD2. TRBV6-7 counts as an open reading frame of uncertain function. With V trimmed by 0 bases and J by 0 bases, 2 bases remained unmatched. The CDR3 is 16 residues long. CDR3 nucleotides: TGTGCCAGCAGTTACTCGTCGGGGGGAGCCAAAAACATTCAGTACTTC. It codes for CASSYSSGGAKNIQYF.

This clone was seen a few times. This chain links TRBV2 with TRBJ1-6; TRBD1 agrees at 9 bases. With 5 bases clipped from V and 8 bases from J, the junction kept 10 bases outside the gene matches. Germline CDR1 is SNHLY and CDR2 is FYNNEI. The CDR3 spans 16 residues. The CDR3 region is CASSLGGTGPYSPLHF. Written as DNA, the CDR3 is TGTGCCAGCAGTCTAGGGGGGACAGGGCCCTATTCACCCCTCCACTTT.

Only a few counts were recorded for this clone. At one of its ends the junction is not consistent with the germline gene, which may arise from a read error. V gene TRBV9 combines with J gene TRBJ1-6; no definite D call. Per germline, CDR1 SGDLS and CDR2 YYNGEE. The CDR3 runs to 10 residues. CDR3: CASSVGRPPF. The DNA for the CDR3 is TGTGCCAGCAGCGTCGGGCGGCCACCCTTT.

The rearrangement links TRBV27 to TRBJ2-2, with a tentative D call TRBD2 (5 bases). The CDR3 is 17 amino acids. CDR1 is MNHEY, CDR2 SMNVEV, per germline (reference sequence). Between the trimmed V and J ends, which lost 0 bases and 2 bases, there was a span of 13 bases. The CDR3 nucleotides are TGTGCCAGCAGTTTATCATATACGGGATCTAACACCGGGGAGCTGTTTTTT. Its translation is CASSLSYTGSNTGELFF.

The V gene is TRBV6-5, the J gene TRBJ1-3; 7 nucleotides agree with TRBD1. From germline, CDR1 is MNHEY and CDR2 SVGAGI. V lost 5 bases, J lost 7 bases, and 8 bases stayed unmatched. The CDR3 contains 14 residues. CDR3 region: CASSRQGLWNTIYF. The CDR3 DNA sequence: TGTGCCAGCAGTCGACAGGGACTCTGGAACACCATATATTTT.

Here the CDR3 reads CASSGTTNTEAFF. The CDR3 DNA sequence: TGTGCCAGCAGCGGGACCACGAACACTGAAGCTTTCTTT. The J gene is TRBJ1-1, the V gene TRBV5-6; D may be TRBD1 (5 bases). This CDR3 has 13 residues. The V end lost 4 bases, the J end lost 1 base, and 8 bases lay between the germline ends. Germline V gene data show CDR1 as SGHDT and CDR2 as YYEEEE.